The 23 T cell receptor beta chains below were found in one sample sequenced in a study of cytomegalovirus exposure and HLA in healthy donors. PCR employed 60 Vbeta and 13 Jbeta primers. The assay was immunoSEQ multiplex PCR, and TCRdb's table has in-frame clones only and misses some. Of 60,000 to 65,000 clones in the sample, more than 70% were seen once. The sequenced sample was PBMCs. All receptors come from a man younger than 35 in good health and CMV-seronegative.

This clone was seen a single time. This sequence joins TRBV6-5 and TRBJ1-2, with 7 bases identical to TRBD1. CDR3 length: 14 residues. V shed 8 bases and J 3 bases; nucleotides not matched to a gene: 9. Germline lookup yields CDR1 MNHEY and CDR2 SVGAGI. DNA of the CDR3: TGTGCCAGCGGCTTACTTGGGACAGACTATGGCTACACCTTC. Translation: CASGLLGTDYGYTF.

The chain recombines TRBV28 with TRBJ2-2, with D possibly matching TRBD1 (6 bases). The V gene lost 11 bases and the J gene lost 2 bases, with 12 bases spanning the gap. CDR3 length equals 13 residues. Germline V gene data show CDR1 as MDHEN and CDR2 as SYDVKM. CDR3 in amino acids: CAGQRSNTGELFF. In nucleotides, the CDR3 is TGTGCCGGACAGAGATCTAACACCGGGGAGCTGTTTTTT.

This clone was observed a single time. The genes are TRBV5-6 and TRBJ1-1, with D possibly matching TRBD1 (6 bases). Germline V lookup: CDR1 SGHDT, CDR2 YYEEEE. Trimming cost V 4 bases and J 0 bases, with 10 bases left between them. This CDR3 contains 14 residues. The CDR3 sequence: CASSETGMNTEAFF. CDR3 nucleotide sequence: TGTGCCAGCAGCGAGACAGGCATGAACACTGAAGCTTTCTTT.

The V gene is TRBV27, the J gene TRBJ1-2; D is possibly TRBD1 (6 bases). The CDR3 length is 13 residues. V shed 6 bases and J shed 3 bases, with 11 bases lying between them. The V gene's germline CDR1 is MNHEY and CDR2 SMNVEV (reference sequence). The CDR3 coding sequence is TGTGCCAGCAGCCTGAACAGGGACTATGGCTACACCTTC. Its translation is CASSLNRDYGYTF.

The chain joins TRBV7-6 to TRBJ1-1; TRBD1 is a possible D gene (6 bases). Germline loops: CDR1 SGHVS, CDR2 FNYEAQ. The V end lost 4 bases, the J end lost 1 base, and 16 bases lay between the germline ends. This CDR3 has 16 amino acids. CDR3 amino acids: CASSSITGKGNTEAFF. Written as DNA, the CDR3 is TGTGCCAGCAGCTCCATTACAGGGAAGGGGAACACTGAAGCTTTCTTT.

V and J are TRBV28 and TRBJ1-5; maybe TRBD1 (6 bases). Trimming pared 7 bases from V and 2 bases from J, leaving 9 bases between. Germline loops: CDR1 MDHEN, CDR2 SYDVKM. This CDR3 has 13 amino acids. The CDR3 loop is CASTRGGNQPQHF. CDR3 DNA: TGTGCCAGCACCAGGGGCGGCAATCAGCCCCAGCATTTT.

The chain combines TRBV9 with TRBJ2-3; TRBD1 matches 8 bases. Germline trimming cut 3 bases from V and 6 bases from J; bases unmatched to any gene: 9. CDR1 is SGDLS, CDR2 YYNGEE, per germline. The CDR3 covers 15 residues. The CDR3 region has the DNA TGTGCCAGCAGCGGTGGACAGGGTTTCCTCGATACGCAGTATTTT. It is translated as CASSGGQGFLDTQYF.

The chain recombines TRBV7-9 with TRBJ1-1, with 10 positions matching TRBD1. Germline V gives CDR1 SEHNR, CDR2 FQNEAQ (reference sequence). V lost 3 bases and J lost 3; bases outside the gene matches: 1. This CDR3 is built from 14 residues. DNA of the CDR3: TGTGCCAGCAGCTTGACAGGGGGCTACACTGAAGCTTTCTTT. Translating it yields CASSLTGGYTEAFF.

In nucleotides, the CDR3 is TGCGCCAGCAGCCCTGACAGGGTGAACAATGAGCAGTTCTTC. Encoded protein: CASSPDRVNNEQFF. This chain connects TRBV5-1 to TRBJ2-1, with 7 bases lining up with TRBD1. This CDR3 comprises 14 residues. Germline trimming cut 4 bases from V and 5 bases from J; bases unmatched to any gene: 6. CDR1 is SGHRS and CDR2 is YFSETQ in the germline V gene.

This clone was recorded once. This chain connects TRBV25-1 to TRBJ1-4; 7 bases match TRBD1. The CDR3 runs to 14 residues. Per germline, CDR1 MGHDK and CDR2 SYGVNS. V shed 2 bases and J 8 bases; nucleotides not matched to a gene: 5. The CDR3 DNA reads as TGTGCCAGCAGTGAAGGCGGGGACAGCGAAAAACTGTTTTTT. Translated, it gives CASSEGGDSEKLFF.

The J gene is TRBJ2-7, the V gene TRBV29-1; 8 positions agree with TRBD1. V dropped 0 bases and J dropped 3; count of bases not matched to a gene: 1. The germline V gene encodes CDR1 SQVTM and CDR2 ANQGSEA. CDR3 size: 13 residues. CDR3 in amino acids: CSVEEDRGYEQYF. Here the CDR3 DNA reads TGCAGCGTTGAAGAAGACAGGGGCTACGAGCAGTACTTC.

This chain uses TRBV2 with TRBJ2-7; tentative D call: TRBD1 (6 bases). Deletions cut 8 bases from V and 2 bases from J, with 10 bases between. The CDR3 consists of 12 residues. Germline V gene lookup returns CDR1 SNHLY and CDR2 FYNNEI. The CDR3 DNA follows: TGTGCCAGCCGACAGGCCACCTACGAGCAGTACTTC. It is translated as CASRQATYEQYF.

Written as DNA, the CDR3 is TGTGCCAGCAGTGAAGGAGTTTGGGAGACCCAGTACTTC. Its translation: CASSEGVWETQYF. The V gene is TRBV6-1, the J gene TRBJ2-5; no clear D. Trimming cost V 1 base and J 5 bases, with 8 bases left between them. The CDR3 runs 13 residues. Germline V gene sequence: CDR1 MNHNS, CDR2 SASEGT.

The chain recombines TRBV5-4 with TRBJ2-2, with 9 bases identical to TRBD1. Germline values: CDR1 SGHNT, CDR2 YYREEE (reference sequence). The CDR3 sequence is 16 residues long. With V trimmed by 5 bases and J by 6 bases, 11 bases remained unmatched. The CDR3 sequence is CASSSPGQGYPGELFF. CDR3 nucleotide sequence: TGTGCCAGCAGTTCACCGGGACAGGGCTATCCCGGGGAGCTGTTTTTT.

The gene calls are TRBV7-3 and TRBJ2-2; 8 bases fit TRBD1. J lost 6 bases, V lost 5 bases, and 5 bases had no gene match. The CDR3 runs to 14 residues. Germline lookup yields CDR1 SGHTA and CDR2 FQGTGA. CDR3: CASSTQQGAGELFF. CDR3 sequence (DNA): TGTGCCAGCAGCACCCAACAGGGGGCCGGGGAGCTGTTTTTT. The full variable domain, with the rest looked up from reference TRBV7-3 and TRBJ2-2, is GAGVSQTPSNKVTEKGKYVELRCDPISGHTALYWYRQSLGQGPEFLIYFQGTGAADDSGLPNDRFFAVRPEGSVSTLKIQRTERGDSAVYLCASSTQQGAGELFFGEGSRLTVL.

This clone was detected only a few times. The chain couples TRBV18 to TRBJ2-7, with D uncertain. The CDR3 consists of 12 residues. With 2 bases removed from V and 5 bases from J, the gap between germline ends came to 7 bases. Germline V gene sequence: CDR1 KGHSH, CDR2 LQKENI. CDR3 nucleotide sequence: TGTGCCAGCTCACCAAGTTCAGACGAGCAGTACTTC. It is translated as CASSPSSDEQYF.

This sequence joins TRBV5-1 and TRBJ2-7; 7 bases line up with TRBD2. With 2 bases clipped from V and 1 base from J, the junction kept 3 bases outside the gene matches. CDR3 length: 14 amino acids. The germline V gene encodes CDR1 SGHRS and CDR2 YFSETQ. The CDR3 loop is CASSFGGESYEQYF. DNA of the CDR3: TGCGCCAGCAGCTTTGGGGGGGAGTCCTACGAGCAGTACTTC. Full variable domain (missing parts from reference TRBV5-1 and TRBJ2-7): KAGVTQTPRYLIKTRGQQVTLSCSPISGHRSVSWYQQTPGQGLQFLFEYFSETQRNKGNFPGRFSGRQFSNSRSEMNVSTLELGDSALYLCASSFGGESYEQYFGPGTRLTVT.

This rearrangement joins TRBV11-3 to TRBJ2-3, with TRBD2 matching 8 bases. The CDR3 has 17 amino acids. The V and J ends lost 1 base and 2 bases, in that order; junction bases with no gene match: 8. From germline, CDR1 is SGHNT and CDR2 YENEEA. The CDR3 is CASSLGGLAGFTDTQYF. The DNA of the CDR3 is TGTGCCAGCAGCTTAGGAGGTCTAGCGGGTTTCACAGATACGCAGTATTTT.

This rearrangement joins TRBV7-6 to TRBJ1-1; D unresolved. The germline gives CDR1 SGHVS, CDR2 FNYEAQ. This CDR3 region has 15 residues. The germline V and J ends were trimmed by 1 base and 7 bases, with 16 bases remaining between them. The CDR3 nucleotides read TGTGCCAGCAGCTTAGAAGCCGGGATCCATGGTGAAGCTTTCTTT. It encodes CASSLEAGIHGEAFF.

J is TRBJ2-5 and V is TRBV6-1, with 8 bases that match TRBD1. Germline V CDR1 and CDR2: MNHNS, SASEGT. Trimming took 7 bases from V and 5 from J; bases not matched to a gene: 3. The length of the CDR3 is 12 residues. The CDR3, as DNA: TGTGCCAGCACCTACAGGGGGGAGACCCAGTACTTC. It codes for CASTYRGETQYF.

V and J are TRBV9 and TRBJ2-3, with D tentatively TRBD1 (5 bases). Germline V gives CDR1 SGDLS, CDR2 YYNGEE. Trimming took off 4 bases at V and 2 bases at J, with 11 bases between the two ends. The CDR3 length is 14 residues. CDR3 sequence: CASSLRQTTDTQYF. For the CDR3, the DNA is TGTGCCAGCAGCTTGCGACAGACCACAGATACGCAGTATTTT.

V gene TRBV5-1 combines with J gene TRBJ2-5; 9 nucleotides match TRBD2. V lost 0 bases to trimming and J lost 4 bases; unmatched junction nucleotides: 4. Germline V gene sequence: CDR1 SGHRS, CDR2 YFSETQ. The length of the CDR3 is 15 residues. CDR3 amino acids: CASSLGGGAGETQYF. The CDR3 bases are TGCGCCAGCAGCTTGGGCGGGGGGGCAGGAGAGACCCAGTACTTC.

The chain couples TRBV27 to TRBJ2-7; 7 bases align to TRBD1. J gave up 0 bases and V 2 bases, and 4 bases lay outside the gene matches. The CDR3 extends over 15 amino acids. Germline values: CDR1 MNHEY, CDR2 SMNVEV (reference sequence). For the CDR3, the DNA is TGTGCCAGCAGTTTAGAGACAGGGATCTCCTACGAGCAGTACTTC. It codes for CASSLETGISYEQYF.